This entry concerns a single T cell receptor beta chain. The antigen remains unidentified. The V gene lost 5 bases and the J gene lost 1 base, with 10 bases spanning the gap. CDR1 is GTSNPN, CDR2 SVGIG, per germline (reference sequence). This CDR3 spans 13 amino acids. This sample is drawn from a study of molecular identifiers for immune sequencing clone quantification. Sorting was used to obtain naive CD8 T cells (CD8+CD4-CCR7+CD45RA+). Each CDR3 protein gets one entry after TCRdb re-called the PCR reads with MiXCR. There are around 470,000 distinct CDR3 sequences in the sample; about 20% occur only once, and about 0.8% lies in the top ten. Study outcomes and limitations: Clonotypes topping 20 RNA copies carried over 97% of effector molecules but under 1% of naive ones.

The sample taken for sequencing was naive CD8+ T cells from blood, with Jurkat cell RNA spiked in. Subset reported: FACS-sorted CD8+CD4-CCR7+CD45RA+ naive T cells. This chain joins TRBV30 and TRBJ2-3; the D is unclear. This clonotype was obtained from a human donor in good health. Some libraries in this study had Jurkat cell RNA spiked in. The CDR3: CAWGVVGTDTQYF. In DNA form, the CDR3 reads TGTGCCTGGGGGGTCGTGGGCACAGATACGCAGTATTTT.